This note documents a single T cell receptor (beta chain) sequence. TCRdb reprocessed the 5' RACE reads; each CDR3 protein has one entry and no DNA is given. The specimen's table records 450,000 to 600,000 distinct CDR3 sequences. The CDR3 has 15 amino acids. Germline lookup yields CDR1 SGHRS and CDR2 YFSETQ. This entry comes from a study of T cells expressing NK-cell markers. Sequencing was carried out using blood T cells: a sorted CD56 or NKG2C T cell subset, CD4+ or CD8+ T cells, or bulk PBMC T cells (not recorded which). The chain recombines TRBV5-1 with TRBJ2-1; TCRdb indicates TRBD2, and absent DNA this call remains unverified. The sequence came from a man younger than 30 in good health. Here the CDR3 reads CASAPELAGADEQFF.